This TCR beta chain was recorded in a study of beta chain features in type 1 diabetes. Sequenced material consisted of expressed TCRB transcripts (all of the isolated RNA was reverse transcribed). Here immunoSEQ multiplex PCR was the method, and the copy in TCRdb shows in-frame clones only, minus some. The sample consists of 350,000 to 450,000 clones, roughly 16% of them appearing once. Trimming at V came to 0 bases and at J to 7 bases, leaving 7 bases not matched to a gene. Per germline, CDR1 SGHRS and CDR2 YFSETQ. The CDR3 runs 15 residues. The chain links TRBV5-1 to TRBJ1-2; 9 bases are shared with TRBD1. The sample was naive CD4+ T cells from blood. The TCR was taken from a woman aged 18-29 years in good health. As DNA, the CDR3 is TGCGCCAGCAGCTTGGATTCCGGACAGGGGTCTGGCTACACCTTC. It encodes CASSLDSGQGSGYTF.